The 32 T cell receptor beta chains in this list originate from one sample, sequenced in a study of OX40 agonist ivuxolimab in advanced cancers. Method: immunoSEQ multiplex PCR; TCRdb's copy keeps in-frame clones and lacks some. The sample comprises around 87,000 clones, around 94% of which are singletons, and about 2.6% rests with the top ten. The sample here was CD4+ or CD8+ T cells sorted from blood, taken in a trial of the OX40 agonist ivuxolimab. The receptors come from an adult with an advanced solid tumor such as melanoma, head and neck, liver or kidney cancer.

This chain joins TRBV9 and TRBJ2-1, with D hard to call. CDR3 size: 16 residues. V was pared by 1 base and J by 0 bases, with 11 bases between. Per the germline V gene, CDR1 is SGDLS and CDR2 is YYNGEE. For the CDR3, the DNA is TGTGCCAGCAGCGTAATTGTGGGTGGCTCCTACAATGAGCAGTTCTTC. Translated: CASSVIVGGSYNEQFF.

The rearrangement joins TRBV7-8 to TRBJ2-7; D remains unclear. Trimming shortened V by 4 bases and J by 2 bases, and 12 bases separated the two germline ends. Germline V lookup: CDR1 SGHVS, CDR2 FQNEAQ. This CDR3 contains 14 residues. CDR3 residues: CASSYPSTPYEQYF. The CDR3 bases are TGTGCCAGCAGCTACCCCAGCACCCCCTACGAGCAGTACTTC.

V is TRBV5-1 and J is TRBJ2-7, with 10 bases that match TRBD2. The CDR3 loop spans 15 amino acids. The J segment lost 2 bases and the V segment lost 4 bases, leaving 6 bases of the junction unmatched. Germline CDR1 is SGHRS and CDR2 is YFSETQ. CDR3 sequence: CASSPVGLAAYEQYF. The CDR3, as DNA: TGCGCCAGCAGCCCCGTTGGACTAGCGGCCTACGAGCAGTACTTC.

This clone was detected once. The chain carries TRBV6-1 and TRBJ1-2, with 10 bases identical to TRBD1. In germline, CDR1 is MNHNS, CDR2 SASEGT. Trimming cost V 5 bases and J 4 bases; bases outside gene matches: 4. This CDR3 region has 14 residues. The CDR3 sequence is CASSTDRGLYGYTF. CDR3 nucleotide sequence: TGTGCCAGCAGTACCGACAGGGGGCTCTATGGCTACACCTTC.

The J gene is TRBJ2-5, the V gene TRBV6-5, with D possibly being TRBD1 or TRBD2 (5 bases each). This CDR3 is 15 amino acids long. From germline, CDR1 is MNHEY and CDR2 SVGAGI. V lost 2 bases to trimming and J lost 4 bases, with 14 bases between them. CDR3 loop: CASSYTPGTLETQYF. In nucleotides, the CDR3 is TGTGCCAGCAGTTACACCCCCGGGACGTTAGAGACCCAGTACTTC.

The J gene is TRBJ2-3, the V gene TRBV9; TRBD1 or TRBD2 may be the D gene (6 bases each). The V end was cut by 3 bases, the J end by 8 bases, with 28 bases between. Germline values: CDR1 SGDLS, CDR2 YYNGEE. The CDR3 is 18 amino acids. Here the CDR3 reads CASSAGVEGGGPPATQYF. CDR3 nucleotide sequence: TGTGCCAGCAGCGCAGGGGTTGAAGGAGGAGGGCCCCCGGCTACGCAGTATTTT.

This clone was observed a single time. The chain uses TRBV5-1 and TRBJ2-1, with TRBD1 matching 8 bases. CDR3 length: 15 residues. Looked up from germline, CDR1 is SGHRS and CDR2 is YFSETQ. Losses at the gene ends were 0 bases for V and 6 bases for J; bases not matched to a gene: 5. CDR3 residues: CASSLAPGQANEQFF. The DNA of the CDR3 is TGCGCCAGCAGCTTGGCGCCGGGACAGGCCAATGAGCAGTTCTTC.

V usage is TRBV27 and J usage is TRBJ2-4; 7 bases are shared with TRBD1. With V trimmed by 8 bases and J by 5 bases, 3 bases remained unmatched. The length of the CDR3 is 12 residues. Germline assignment: CDR1 MNHEY and CDR2 SMNVEV (reference sequence). The CDR3 nucleotides read TGTGCCAGCGCCGACAGGGAAAACATTCAGTACTTC. Its protein product is CASADRENIQYF.

This chain uses TRBV28 with TRBJ2-1, with D perhaps TRBD1 (6 bases). The CDR3 consists of 15 residues. The V gene lost 5 bases and the J gene lost 3 bases, with 14 bases spanning the gap. CDR1 MDHEN and CDR2 SYDVKM come from the germline V gene. CDR3 DNA sequence: TGTGCCAGCAGTCCCGTGGGGGCGGGCTACAATGAGCAGTTCTTC. Protein: CASSPVGAGYNEQFF.

The CDR3 DNA reads TGTGCCAGCAGTTACCCGGGACAGGGGTACACTGAAGCTTTCTTT. It yields the protein CASSYPGQGYTEAFF. This rearrangement joins TRBV6-5 to TRBJ1-1, with 10 bases aligning to TRBD1. Germline CDR1 is MNHEY and CDR2 is SVGAGI. This CDR3 has 15 residues. Germline trimming cut 2 bases from V and 3 bases from J; bases unmatched to any gene: 3.

This clone was seen only a few times. The chain is built from TRBV9 and TRBJ2-5, with 7 nucleotides matching TRBD2. Germline CDR1 and CDR2: SGDLS and YYNGEE. This CDR3 comprises 15 residues. V dropped 0 bases and J dropped 4; count of bases not matched to a gene: 6. The CDR3 here is CASSVEPGRAETQYF. CDR3 nucleotides: TGTGCCAGCAGCGTAGAGCCAGGGAGGGCAGAGACCCAGTACTTC.

The gene calls are TRBV9 and TRBJ2-7, with D perhaps TRBD1 or TRBD2 (5 bases each). The germline CDR1 and CDR2 sequences are SGDLS and YYNGEE. The CDR3 extends over 15 amino acids. Deletions cut 3 bases from V and 0 bases from J, with 13 bases between. CDR3 sequence reads: CASSDPGSGSYEQYF. CDR3 DNA sequence: TGTGCCAGCAGCGATCCAGGGAGCGGCTCCTACGAGCAGTACTTC.

The CDR3 loop reads CASSQLKTGRYGYTF. In nucleotides, the CDR3 is TGCGCCAGCAGCCAACTTAAGACAGGACGATATGGCTACACCTTC. V usage is TRBV4-3 and J usage is TRBJ1-2, with a weak D call TRBD1 (6 bases). Looked up from germline, CDR1 is LGHNA and CDR2 is YSLEER. Trimming stripped 2 bases from V and 5 bases from J, with 15 bases between. The CDR3 sequence is 15 residues long.

This chain uses TRBV7-9 with TRBJ2-3, with TRBD2 identical over 8 bases. The length of the CDR3 is 14 residues. CDR1 is SEHNR and CDR2 is FQNEAQ in the germline V gene (reference sequence). V shed 4 bases and J 0 bases; nucleotides not matched to a gene: 0. The CDR3 reads CASSSSGSTDTQYF. CDR3 coding DNA: TGTGCCAGCAGCTCTAGCGGGAGCACAGATACGCAGTATTTT.

This chain joins TRBV19 and TRBJ1-1; D unclear. V dropped 3 bases and J dropped 5 bases, with 7 bases sitting between them. This CDR3 spans 12 amino acids. In germline, CDR1 is LNHDA, CDR2 SQIVND (reference sequence). DNA of the CDR3: TGTGCCAGTAGTATGGCCGGGACTGAAGCTTTCTTT. Protein: CASSMAGTEAFF. Complete variable domain (other parts from reference TRBV19 and TRBJ1-1): DGGITQSPKYLFRKEGQNVTLSCEQNLNHDAMYWYRQDPGQGLRLIYYSQIVNDFQKGDIAEGYSVSREKKESFPLTVTSAQKNPTAFYLCASSMAGTEAFFGQGTRLTVV.

The chain is built from TRBV13 and TRBJ2-1; possibly TRBD2 for D (5 bases). V lost 5 bases to trimming and J lost 5 bases, with 13 bases between them. The length of the CDR3 is 14 residues. Germline CDR1 and CDR2: PRHDT and FYEKMQ (reference sequence). The CDR3 here is CASSDPGTNNEQFF. DNA for the CDR3: TGTGCCAGCAGCGACCCGGGAACCAACAATGAGCAGTTCTTC.

The chain couples TRBV5-5 to TRBJ1-1; the match to TRBD1 covers 8 bases. Germline V gene sequence: CDR1 SGHKS, CDR2 YYEKEE (reference sequence). The trim removed 2 bases at V and 1 base at J, leaving 7 bases unmatched. The CDR3 covers 16 residues. The CDR3 is CASSFYPGGTNTEAFF. CDR3 coding DNA: TGTGCCAGCAGCTTTTACCCAGGGGGCACGAACACTGAAGCTTTCTTT.

The V gene is TRBV18, the J gene TRBJ2-3, with 8 bases fitting TRBD2. CDR1 is KGHSH, CDR2 LQKENI, per germline. The CDR3 spans 15 residues. V gave up 5 bases and J gave up 3 bases; unmatched junction bases: 7. CDR3 in DNA: TGTGCCAGCTCATTAGGAGCGGGGGTGACAGATACGCAGTATTTT. This translates into CASSLGAGVTDTQYF.

This clone has just one count. The chain combines TRBV29-1 with TRBJ2-1; TRBD1 aligns across 8 bases. The CDR3 extends over 15 amino acids. Germline lookup yields CDR1 SQVTM and CDR2 ANQGSEA. V was clipped by 8 bases and J by 7 bases; unmatched bases: 16. CDR3 loop: CSLFPDRALGNEQFF. The CDR3 bases are TGCAGCCTTTTCCCGGACAGGGCCTTGGGTAATGAGCAGTTCTTC.

This rearrangement joins TRBV18 to TRBJ2-7, with 9 bases matching TRBD2. Germline-derived CDR1 and CDR2 are KGHSH and LQKENI. This CDR3 has 14 residues. Germline trimming cut 2 bases from V and 6 bases from J; bases unmatched to any gene: 5. CDR3 nucleotides: TGTGCCAGCTCACCATTCGCTAGCGGGATCGAGCAGTACTTC. Its translation is CASSPFASGIEQYF.

The V call is TRBV6-1, the J call TRBJ2-1; TRBD1 matches at 12 bases. Germline assignment: CDR1 MNHNS and CDR2 SASEGT. The CDR3 runs 14 residues. With V trimmed by 6 bases and J by 8 bases, 5 bases remained unmatched. This chain's CDR3 is CASSQGQGAYEQFF. CDR3 nucleotides: TGTGCCAGCAGCCAGGGACAGGGGGCGTATGAGCAGTTCTTC.

V gene TRBV6-5 combines with J gene TRBJ2-7; TRBD2 is a possible D gene (5 bases). Trimming took off 5 bases at V and 3 bases at J, with 8 bases between the two ends. Germline CDR1 reads MNHEY; CDR2 reads SVGAGI. There are 12 residues in the CDR3. DNA of the CDR3: TGTGCCAGCAGTCGGAGGTACTACGAGCAGTACTTC. Protein sequence: CASSRRYYEQYF.

This chain connects TRBV9 to TRBJ2-7; TRBD2 matches at 10 bases. With 3 bases clipped from V and 2 bases from J, the junction kept 2 bases outside the gene matches. Germline V gives CDR1 SGDLS, CDR2 YYNGEE. The CDR3 contains 14 residues. CDR3 DNA sequence: TGTGCCAGCAGCGCCAGCGGGAGGGCCTACGAGCAGTACTTC. Translating gives CASSASGRAYEQYF.

This chain links TRBV6-6 with TRBJ1-1; D unresolved. This CDR3 is 12 amino acids long. V was clipped by 6 bases and J by 0 bases, with 5 bases between them. Looked up from germline, CDR1 is MNHNY and CDR2 is SVGAGI (reference sequence). CDR3 nucleotides: TGTGCCAGCAGCCCCCTGAACACTGAAGCTTTCTTT. Translating gives CASSPLNTEAFF.

This clone was counted a few times. J is TRBJ2-2 and V is TRBV6-5; D ambiguous. Germline CDR1 and CDR2: MNHEY and SVGAGI. The CDR3 runs to 16 residues. Between the trimmed V and J ends, which lost 0 bases and 4 bases, there was a span of 12 bases. The CDR3 DNA reads as TGTGCCAGCAGTTACTCAACGGCAGGATCCACCGGGGAGCTGTTTTTT. Its translation: CASSYSTAGSTGELFF.

The chain couples TRBV4-2 to TRBJ2-7; D gene ambiguous. Germline CDR1 reads LGHNA; CDR2 reads YNFKEQ. The CDR3 has 15 amino acids. V lost 3 bases and J lost 0, with 12 bases in between. The CDR3, as DNA: TGTGCCAGCAGCCACCGAAGTGGCAGCTCCTACGAGCAGTACTTC. Translating it yields CASSHRSGSSYEQYF.

A few counts support this clone. Germline is not matched at one junction end, which may reflect a read error. The chain employs TRBV6-5 and TRBJ2-7; D may match TRBD1 or TRBD2 (5 bases each). The CDR3 runs 12 residues. CDR1 and CDR2 (germline): MNHEY, SVGAGI. CDR3 nucleotide sequence: TGTGCCAGCACCTCGGTTAAGGGGACGTGGGACTTC. This encodes CASTSVKGTWDF.

The CDR3 spells CASSPQPGVSTGELFF. DNA of the CDR3: TGCGCCAGCAGCCCCCAGCCAGGGGTGAGCACCGGGGAGCTGTTTTTT. V is TRBV4-1 and J is TRBJ2-2; D is possibly TRBD1 (6 bases). This CDR3 is 16 amino acids long. Trimming shortened V by 4 bases and J by 4 bases, and 16 bases separated the two germline ends. Germline-derived CDR1 and CDR2 are MGHRA and YSYEKL.

Only one count was recorded for this clone. The chain carries TRBV27 and TRBJ2-7; no clear D gene. V dropped 5 bases and J dropped 6 bases, with 11 bases sitting between them. The CDR3 spans 12 residues. CDR1 MNHEY and CDR2 SMNVEV come from the germline V gene (reference sequence). CDR3 coding DNA: TGTGCCAGCAGTCCCGGTGTTACCGAGCAGTACTTC. Protein sequence: CASSPGVTEQYF.

The chain recombines TRBV9 with TRBJ2-1; D perhaps matches TRBD1 (6 bases). The CDR3 covers 14 residues. Germline CDR1 and CDR2: SGDLS and YYNGEE. The germline V and J ends were trimmed by 0 bases and 8 bases, with 12 bases remaining between them. The CDR3: CASSVVQGRDEQFF. The CDR3, as DNA: TGTGCCAGCAGCGTAGTGCAGGGGAGAGATGAGCAGTTCTTC.

This rearrangement joins TRBV11-2 to TRBJ2-7, with D hard to call. Germline CDR1 is SGHAT and CDR2 is FQNNGV. Deletions cut 3 bases from V and 3 bases from J, with 3 bases between. The CDR3 has 11 residues. In DNA form, the CDR3 reads TGTGCCAGCAGCTTGAACTACGAGCAGTACTTC. Encoded protein: CASSLNYEQYF.

The chain joins TRBV9 to TRBJ2-6, with D tentatively TRBD1 (6 bases). The germline V gene has CDR1 SGDLS and CDR2 YYNGEE. This CDR3 contains 16 residues. The V and J ends lost 3 bases and 0 bases respectively, with 10 bases between them. CDR3 nucleotide sequence: TGTGCCAGCAGCGGAGACAGGTTCTCTGGGGCCAACGTCCTGACTTTC. Its translation is CASSGDRFSGANVLTF. Looking up the rest from reference TRBV9 and TRBJ2-6 gives the full variable domain: DSGVTQTPKHLITATGQRVTLRCSPRSGDLSVYWYQQSLDQGLQFLIQYYNGEERAKGNILERFSAQQFPDLHSELNLSSLELGDSALYFCASSGDRFSGANVLTFGAGSRLTVL.